This passage covers 16 T cell receptor beta chains from one sample sequenced in a study of CD8 T cells in Susac syndrome. A quantity of about 0.45 to 1 ug RNA underwent reverse transcription using random hexamers. TCRdb re-analysed the immunoSEQ multiplex PCR reads in MiXCR, keeping a single row per CDR3 protein. The table lists roughly 200,000 distinct CDR3 sequences, about 95% of them singletons. The sample consisted of CD4+ T cells from PBMCs. Source of these receptors: a human donor with multiple sclerosis.

This chain connects TRBV14 to TRBJ1-1, with D possibly being TRBD1 (5 bases). The CDR3 loop spans 14 amino acids. Trimming pared 0 bases from V and 4 bases from J, leaving 9 bases between. CDR1 is SGHDN, CDR2 FVKESK, per germline. The CDR3 here is CASSQDLRGTEAFF. CDR3 sequence (DNA): TGTGCCAGCAGCCAAGACCTAAGGGGCACTGAAGCTTTCTTT.

The chain links TRBV27 to TRBJ1-2; TRBD1 aligns across 7 bases. CDR1 is MNHEY, CDR2 SMNVEV, per germline (reference sequence). With 10 bases clipped from V and 2 bases from J, the junction kept 7 bases outside the gene matches. The CDR3 spans 13 residues. The CDR3 loop is CATRRGMNYGYTF. The CDR3, as DNA: TGTGCCACCCGCAGGGGGATGAACTATGGCTACACCTTC.

The J gene is TRBJ2-7, the V gene TRBV5-1, with D tentatively TRBD1 or TRBD2 (5 bases each). The ends were cut back, 6 bases at V and 2 bases at J, with 15 bases in the middle. CDR1 is SGHRS and CDR2 is YFSETQ in the germline V gene. The CDR3 loop spans 14 amino acids. CDR3 DNA: TGCGCCAGCACCCGGGACCTGAACACCTACGAGCAGTACTTC. This sequence encodes CASTRDLNTYEQYF.

This clonotype appeared once. The chain carries TRBV23-1 and TRBJ2-2; D is perhaps TRBD2 (5 bases). TRBV23-1 is known as an ORF, though its function is uncertain. V lost 2 bases, J lost 2 bases, and 18 bases lay in between. The CDR3 length is 18 residues. Here the CDR3 reads CASSQSVRGLINTGELFF. CDR3 nucleotides: TGCGCCAGCAGTCAAAGTGTCCGGGGTTTAATTAACACCGGGGAGCTGTTTTTT.

The gene calls are TRBV12-3 or TRBV12-4 and TRBJ1-6; D is perhaps TRBD1 (5 bases). Trimming shortened V by 5 bases and J by 5 bases, and 13 bases separated the two germline ends. The CDR3 length is 15 residues. CDR3 DNA: TGTGCCAGCAGTGTGGGGGTTGGCAATAATTCACCCCTCCACTTT. It specifies CASSVGVGNNSPLHF.

This chain joins TRBV3-1 and TRBJ2-5, with D tentatively TRBD1 or TRBD2 (5 bases each). The CDR3 is 16 residues long. Germline lookup yields CDR1 LGHDT and CDR2 YNNKEL (reference sequence). V was pared by 2 bases and J by 2 bases, with 15 bases between. The CDR3 region has the DNA TGTGCCAGCAGCCAACCCGTCGGGGCAGCACAAGAGACCCAGTACTTC. Encoded protein: CASSQPVGAAQETQYF.

The V call is TRBV27, the J call TRBJ2-3; D gene unclear. Germline V lookup: CDR1 MNHEY, CDR2 SMNVEV (reference sequence). V gave up 6 bases and J gave up 0 bases, with 16 bases separating them. CDR3 length: 16 residues. The CDR3: CASRANPLSSTDTQYF. CDR3 nucleotide sequence: TGTGCCAGCAGAGCCAATCCTCTATCCAGCACAGATACGCAGTATTTT.

The genes are TRBV29-1 and TRBJ2-7; D ambiguous. Trimming took 7 bases from V and 7 from J, leaving 17 bases between them. This CDR3 contains 12 residues. Germline V gene data show CDR1 as SQVTM and CDR2 as ANQGSEA. For the CDR3, the DNA is TGCAGCGCCTTGACGACCCTCGGAGAGCAGTACTTC. Amino acids: CSALTTLGEQYF.

This chain links TRBV29-1 with TRBJ2-5; D might be TRBD2 (7 bases). The V end was cut by 3 bases, the J end by 1 base, with 9 bases between. This CDR3 region has 13 residues. In germline, CDR1 is SQVTM, CDR2 ANQGSEA. This CDR3 reads CSVDRGAQETQYF. In DNA form, the CDR3 reads TGCAGCGTTGATCGGGGGGCCCAAGAGACCCAGTACTTC.

This chain connects TRBV20-1 to TRBJ2-3; the match to TRBD1 covers 7 bases. The V gene end was trimmed by 7 bases and the J gene end by 1 base; junction bases not matched to a gene: 5. Germline CDR1 DFQATT, CDR2 SNEGSKA (reference sequence). The CDR3 covers 13 residues. The CDR3 region has the DNA TGCAGTGGCTGGACAGGCGGCACAGATACGCAGTATTTT. Translation: CSGWTGGTDTQYF.

This clonotype was observed once. V and J are TRBV3-1 and TRBJ1-4; TRBD1 agrees at 7 bases. After removal of 1 base from V and 4 bases from J, the junction contained 3 bases not matched to a gene. Germline CDR1 and CDR2: LGHDT and YNNKEL (reference sequence). The CDR3 has 15 residues. CDR3 DNA sequence: TGTGCCAGCAGCCAAGTGACAGGGCATAATGAAAAACTGTTTTTT. This encodes CASSQVTGHNEKLFF.

The chain uses TRBV4-2 and TRBJ1-6, with 8 bases that match TRBD1. The V gene end was trimmed by 1 base and the J gene end by 4 bases; junction bases not matched to a gene: 6. Germline-derived CDR1 and CDR2 are LGHNA and YNFKEQ. The CDR3 extends over 17 amino acids. The CDR3 spells CASSQVADRGYNSPLHF. The CDR3 DNA reads as TGTGCCAGCAGCCAAGTGGCAGACAGGGGATATAATTCACCCCTCCACTTT.

The rearrangement links TRBV3-1 to TRBJ1-6, with 7 bases matching TRBD1. This CDR3 contains 14 residues. Looked up from germline, CDR1 is LGHDT and CDR2 is YNNKEL (reference sequence). V was pared by 3 bases and J by 8 bases, with 4 bases of the junction left unmatched. The CDR3 DNA reads TGTGCCAGCAGCCATCGGGACAGCCATTCACCCCTCCACTTT. Translated, it gives CASSHRDSHSPLHF.

J is TRBJ1-5 and V is TRBV6-1; no clear D. This CDR3 is built from 11 residues. Trimming pared 5 bases from V and 8 bases from J, leaving 7 bases between. Germline CDR1 MNHNS, CDR2 SASEGT. In nucleotides, the CDR3 is TGTGCCAGCAGTTCCGAGGAGCCCCAGCATTTT. The encoded protein is CASSSEEPQHF.

The V and J genes are TRBV2 and TRBJ2-7; TRBD2 aligns across 9 bases. Looked up from germline, CDR1 is SNHLY and CDR2 is FYNNEI. CDR3 length equals 15 residues. The ends lost 7 bases at V and 0 bases at J; junction bases unmatched: 7. The CDR3 loop reads CASNSGGGVSYEQYV. The CDR3 DNA follows: TGTGCCAGCAACTCGGGCGGGGGGGTCTCCTACGAGCAGTACGTC.

The CDR3 here is CASSLGQYEQFF. CDR3 nucleotide sequence: TGCGCCAGCAGCTTGGGACAATATGAGCAGTTCTTC. The chain employs TRBV5-1 and TRBJ2-1, with no clear D. The germline gives CDR1 SGHRS, CDR2 YFSETQ. The CDR3 extends over 12 amino acids. V was pared by 0 bases and J by 8 bases, with 6 bases between.